This T cell receptor beta chain was profiled in a study of blood T cell repertoires in COVID-19. Background on the study: In each case, the material was cDNA or gDNA derived from T cells, B-cell-depleted T cells, or PBMCs.

Only in-frame clones appear in the TCRdb table, and some are missing; sequencing was by immunoSEQ multiplex PCR. Seen here are hundreds of thousands of clones, roughly 86% observed once, and the top ten hold over 1.5%. This clone was seen only once. This clonotype originated in a woman aged 30 to 39 with COVID-19, enrolled during active disease. The sequenced sample was peripheral blood.

CDR3 bases: TGTGCCAGCAGCTTAGCAGGGTCTGGAAACACCATATATTTT. Translating it yields CASSLAGSGNTIYF. The rearrangement joins TRBV11-2 to TRBJ1-3; perhaps TRBD1 as D (5 bases). With 1 base removed from V and 1 base from J, the gap between germline ends came to 5 bases. This CDR3 is built from 14 residues. CDR1 and CDR2 (germline): SGHAT, FQNNGV.